A single sample gave rise to the 8 T cell receptor beta chains below, sequenced in a study of T cells in Graves' hyperthyroidism and ophthalmopathy. RNA transcripts yielded amplified TCR beta CDR3 regions. The HTBI primer set drove a first-round RT-PCR of the TCR CDR3. Via MiXCR, TCRdb re-called the multiplex PCR reads, giving one row per CDR3 protein. The repertoire holds 690,000 or so distinct CDR3 sequences, with about 19% as singletons. Material for sequencing was blood. The receptors were gathered from a woman in her forties or fifties with Graves' hyperthyroidism that later progressed to Graves' ophthalmopathy.

V and J are TRBV6-1 and TRBJ1-4; TRBD1 is a possible D gene (6 bases). V was cut by 6 bases and J by 4 bases, with 12 bases left in between. This CDR3 has 14 residues. Germline V CDR1 and CDR2: MNHNS, SASEGT. CDR3 sequence reads: CASRSAGVNEKLFF. CDR3 coding DNA: TGTGCCAGCAGGTCCGCAGGGGTTAATGAAAAACTGTTTTTT.

This clonotype was counted at least ten times. The chain couples TRBV20-1 to TRBJ1-1; no clear D. Germline CDR1 is DFQATT and CDR2 is SNEGSKA (reference sequence). Trimming cost V 4 bases and J 3 bases, with 15 bases left between them. This CDR3 is 14 amino acids long. In nucleotides, the CDR3 is TGCAGTGCTAATGGACCGTTGGGGTACACTGAAGCTTTCTTT. Encoded protein: CSANGPLGYTEAFF.

There are a few counts of this clonotype. This rearrangement joins TRBV20-1 to TRBJ1-5; 7 bases map to TRBD1. The CDR3 totals 15 residues. The germline V gene has CDR1 DFQATT and CDR2 SNEGSKA (reference sequence). V lost 0 bases and J lost 2; bases outside the gene matches: 4. The CDR3 region has the DNA TGCAGTGCTAGAGACCGCACAGGGGGCAATCAGCCCCAGCATTTT. Its translation is CSARDRTGGNQPQHF.

This clonotype was seen a handful of times. The genes are TRBV6-1 and TRBJ2-7; D possibly corresponds to TRBD2 (5 bases). V was clipped by 5 bases and J by 3 bases, with 11 bases between them. Germline CDR1 reads MNHNS; CDR2 reads SASEGT. The CDR3 spans 13 residues. The CDR3 nucleotides read TGTGCCAGCAGTTGGACCCGGGGCTACGAGCAGTACTTC. Residues: CASSWTRGYEQYF.

CDR3 coding DNA: TGTGCCAGCAGCCACACCGGGCTCGGACAGCCCCAGCATTTT. It yields the protein CASSHTGLGQPQHF. The chain joins TRBV7-9 to TRBJ1-5; D not resolved. V lost 5 bases to trimming and J lost 7 bases, with 15 bases between them. The CDR3 loop spans 14 amino acids. Germline assignment: CDR1 SEHNR and CDR2 FQNEAQ (reference sequence).

The chain employs TRBV11-2 and TRBJ1-1; D is perhaps TRBD1 (5 bases). Between the trimmed V and J ends, which lost 5 bases and 6 bases, there was a span of 22 bases. The CDR3 length is 16 residues. Germline assignment: CDR1 SGHAT and CDR2 FQNNGV. CDR3 sequence (DNA): TGTGCCAGCAGCAAGTTGTTGGCTGTAGGGGTCCCTGAAGCTTTCTTT. Translated, it gives CASSKLLAVGVPEAFF.

This clonotype was seen repeatedly, ten times or more. The V call is TRBV19, the J call TRBJ2-2, with D possibly called TRBD1 or TRBD2 (5 bases each). CDR3 size: 15 residues. V dropped 3 bases and J dropped 8 bases, with 16 bases sitting between them. CDR1 is LNHDA, CDR2 SQIVND, per germline (reference sequence). The CDR3 is CASSMGDVESGELFF. The DNA of the CDR3 is TGTGCCAGTAGTATGGGGGACGTTGAGTCTGGGGAGCTGTTTTTT.

This chain uses TRBV2 with TRBJ2-4, with D perhaps TRBD1 (6 bases). From germline, CDR1 is SNHLY and CDR2 FYNNEI. Trimming stripped 8 bases from V and 6 bases from J, with 14 bases between. CDR3 length equals 13 residues. The CDR3 region has the DNA TGTGCCAGCCGAGCCCCACAGGGAAACATTCAGTACTTC. As protein: CASRAPQGNIQYF.